This note documents a single T cell receptor beta chain sequence. Antigen specificity is unknown. This sample is drawn from a study of T cell repertoires in cytomegalovirus infection. Study context: Public signatures in TCR beta pointed to CMV infection and matching HLA type.

The V gene end was trimmed by 5 bases and the J gene end by 4 bases; junction bases not matched to a gene: 10. The CDR3 runs to 17 residues. The germline CDR1 and CDR2 sequences are SGHVS and FNYEAQ. MiXCR was run by TCRdb on the reads, yielding one entry per CDR3 protein. The profile shows around 900,000 distinct CDR3 sequences, roughly 30% of them singletons. The sample consisted of cultured CD8+ T cells from PBMCs, taken from culture after CMV antigen stimulation. The J gene is TRBJ2-7, the V gene TRBV7-6, with 14 positions matching TRBD2. The sequence was collected from a human donor in good health (CMV status not recorded). Some clones in this sample may be carry-over from other donors' samples. The CDR3 protein is CASSPTWTSGGFYEQYF. The CDR3, as DNA: TGTGCCAGCAGCCCTACGTGGACTAGCGGGGGGTTTTACGAGCAGTACTTC.